The 21 T cell receptor beta chains below were found in one sample sequenced in a study of control samples from healthy donors and cancer patients. Method: immunoSEQ multiplex PCR; TCRdb's copy keeps in-frame clones and lacks some. The data contain approximately 85,000 clones, roughly 89% of them singletons. The sequenced sample consisted of blood. Every receptor here comes from a woman aged 60 to 75 in good health.

Only one count was recorded for this clone. The genes are TRBV7-2 and TRBJ1-5; TRBD1 might be the D (6 bases). V was trimmed by 5 bases and J by 2 bases, leaving 16 bases between them. The CDR3 consists of 16 residues. The V gene's germline CDR1 is SGHTA and CDR2 FQGNSA. The CDR3 nucleotides are TGTGCCAGCAGCCTAACAGGGAGGTTGCGCAATCAGCCCCAGCATTTT. It yields the protein CASSLTGRLRNQPQHF.

This chain links TRBV30 with TRBJ1-1, with D hard to call. CDR1 GTSNPN and CDR2 SVGIG come from the germline V gene (reference sequence). Trimming removed 0 bases from V and 6 bases from J, with 5 bases in between. The CDR3 is made up of 11 amino acids. CDR3 loop: CAWSVSSEAFF. The CDR3 coding sequence is TGTGCCTGGAGTGTATCCTCTGAAGCTTTCTTT.

J is TRBJ2-7 and V is TRBV7-6; weak D call: TRBD1 (6 bases). The CDR3 sequence is 15 residues long. The V gene's germline CDR1 is SGHVS and CDR2 FNYEAQ. V was shortened by 2 bases and J by 6 bases, with 17 bases between the two germline ends. For the CDR3, the DNA is TGTGCCAGCAGCTTAACGGGTCCCCCAGGGGCCGAGCAGTACTTC. It yields the protein CASSLTGPPGAEQYF.

A few counts support this clone. The chain's CDR3 is CASSVYPGNSPLHF. For the CDR3, the DNA is TGTGCCAGCAGCGTATACCCAGGGAATTCACCCCTCCACTTT. J is TRBJ1-6 and V is TRBV9, with D perhaps TRBD1 (5 bases). V was pared by 1 base and J by 7 bases, with 9 bases between. CDR3 length: 14 residues. Germline CDR1 and CDR2: SGDLS and YYNGEE. Full variable domain (remainder filled in from reference TRBV9 and TRBJ1-6): DSGVTQTPKHLITATGQRVTLRCSPRSGDLSVYWYQQSLDQGLQFLIQYYNGEERAKGNILERFSAQQFPDLHSELNLSSLELGDSALYFCASSVYPGNSPLHFGNGTRLTVT.

This chain joins TRBV6-5 and TRBJ1-5, with TRBD1 identical over 9 bases. This CDR3 comprises 15 residues. Trimming cost V 6 bases and J 3 bases; bases outside gene matches: 6. Germline V gene data show CDR1 as MNHEY and CDR2 as SVGAGI. CDR3 sequence reads: CASSQDRGPNQPQHF. In DNA, the CDR3 is TGTGCCAGCAGCCAGGACAGGGGACCCAATCAGCCCCAGCATTTT.

The J gene is TRBJ1-2, the V gene TRBV7-2; a possible D gene is TRBD1 (5 bases). Trimming removed 2 bases at V and 8 bases at J, with 12 bases between. This CDR3 is built from 13 residues. Germline loops: CDR1 SGHTA, CDR2 FQGNSA. CDR3 amino acids: CASSLSQGIGYTF. The CDR3 DNA reads as TGTGCCAGCAGCTTATCTCAGGGCATCGGCTACACCTTC.

The V gene is TRBV19, the J gene TRBJ1-6; 9 bases are shared with TRBD1. Germline trimming cut 5 bases from V and 10 bases from J; bases unmatched to any gene: 6. CDR1 and CDR2 (germline): LNHDA, SQIVND (reference sequence). This CDR3 contains 14 residues. The CDR3: CASSLQGAKSPLHF. The CDR3, as DNA: TGTGCCAGTAGTCTACAGGGGGCTAAGTCACCCCTCCACTTT.

This clone was seen only a few times. The chain uses TRBV6-5 and TRBJ1-6; D not certain. The CDR3 covers 13 residues. Trimming took 6 bases from V and 10 from J, leaving 13 bases between them. Per germline, CDR1 MNHEY and CDR2 SVGAGI. CDR3 coding DNA: TGTGCCAGCAGGGTTCAGTTCGGGTCACCCCTCCACTTT. It encodes CASRVQFGSPLHF.

This chain links TRBV21-1 with TRBJ1-5. TRBV21-1 is a documented pseudogene. This CDR3 spans 17 amino acids. In DNA form, the CDR3 reads TGTGCCAGCAGCAAAGTACGGGGGGAGGGTCTTAATCAGCCCCAGCATTTT. This gives the protein CASSKVRGEGLNQPQHF.

The chain recombines TRBV5-1 with TRBJ2-3; 10 bases are a match to TRBD1. The V gene's germline CDR1 is SGHRS and CDR2 YFSETQ. V gave up 4 bases and J gave up 2 bases; unmatched junction bases: 4. The CDR3 totals 15 residues. CDR3: CASSEGTGVTDTQYF. CDR3 DNA: TGCGCCAGCAGCGAGGGGACAGGGGTCACAGATACGCAGTATTTT.

The CDR3 region is CASSPQEGQWNQPQHF. The CDR3 DNA reads as TGTGCCAGCTCACCTCAAGAGGGACAGTGGAATCAGCCCCAGCATTTT. This chain joins TRBV18 and TRBJ1-5; TRBD1 matches 7 bases. V was pared by 3 bases and J by 4 bases, with 9 bases of the junction left unmatched. Germline-derived CDR1 and CDR2 are KGHSH and LQKENI. This CDR3 has 16 residues.

The rearrangement uses TRBV19 and TRBJ1-2, with TRBD1 identical over 9 bases. CDR1 is LNHDA and CDR2 is SQIVND in the germline V gene (reference sequence). Losses at the gene ends were 4 bases for V and 1 base for J; bases not matched to a gene: 4. The CDR3 is made up of 15 amino acids. The CDR3 region has the DNA TGTGCCAGTAGTAGGGGGGACAGGGTTAACTATGGCTACACCTTC. This sequence encodes CASSRGDRVNYGYTF.

This chain links TRBV28 with TRBJ1-1; no firm D call. The CDR3 sequence is 15 residues long. Per the germline V gene, CDR1 is MDHEN and CDR2 is SYDVKM. With 7 bases removed from V and 1 base from J, the gap between germline ends came to 16 bases. DNA of the CDR3: TGTGCCAGCACCTCCCATGCGCAGAGGAACACTGAAGCTTTCTTT. It specifies CASTSHAQRNTEAFF.

The chain combines TRBV5-1 with TRBJ2-2, with 9 bases aligning to TRBD2. V trimming: 6 bases; J trimming: 0 bases; junction bases outside the gene matches: 9. CDR1 is SGHRS and CDR2 is YFSETQ in the germline V gene. CDR3 length: 17 amino acids. The CDR3 sequence: CASNFLAGGPNTGELFF. Written as DNA, the CDR3 is TGCGCCAGCAACTTTCTCGCGGGGGGGCCGAACACCGGGGAGCTGTTTTTT.

The J gene is TRBJ1-1, the V gene TRBV12-3 or TRBV12-4; D is undetermined. V was cut by 3 bases and J by 5 bases, with 7 bases left in between. This CDR3 has 12 amino acids. The CDR3 here is CASSFWATEAFF. CDR3 bases: TGTGCCAGCAGTTTTTGGGCGACTGAAGCTTTCTTT.

This clone appeared a few times. This chain links TRBV15 with TRBJ1-1, with D uncertain. Trimming took off 0 bases at V and 9 bases at J, with 8 bases between the two ends. The CDR3 length is 12 residues. Per the germline V gene, CDR1 is LNHNV and CDR2 is YYDKDF (reference sequence). The CDR3 region is CATSRDVGKAFF. The CDR3 nucleotides read TGTGCCACCAGCAGAGATGTGGGTAAAGCTTTCTTT.

This chain links TRBV19 with TRBJ1-1, with D uncertain. The CDR3 runs to 11 residues. Germline V gene lookup returns CDR1 LNHDA and CDR2 SQIVND (reference sequence). V was trimmed by 5 bases and J by 0 bases, leaving 1 base between them. This CDR3 reads CASSVNTEAFF. The CDR3 DNA is TGTGCCAGTAGTGTGAACACTGAAGCTTTCTTT.

The chain is built from TRBV10-3 and TRBJ1-2; D unclear. V lost 0 bases and J 3 bases, leaving 8 bases between the germline ends. There are 14 residues in the CDR3. Germline CDR1 ENHRY, CDR2 SYGVKD. DNA for the CDR3: TGTGCCATCAGTGAGTCCGGTTACTACTATGGCTACACCTTC. Encoded protein: CAISESGYYYGYTF.

The chain carries TRBV7-8 and TRBJ2-7; 9 bases agree with TRBD1. CDR1 SGHVS and CDR2 FQNEAQ come from the germline V gene. The CDR3 sequence is 15 residues long. V shed 4 bases and J 0 bases; nucleotides not matched to a gene: 4. CDR3 in amino acids: CASSSGTGSSYEQYF. CDR3 sequence (DNA): TGTGCCAGCAGCTCCGGGACAGGGAGCTCCTACGAGCAGTACTTC.

The chain couples TRBV27 to TRBJ2-1; no definite D call. CDR3 length: 14 amino acids. V was clipped by 5 bases and J by 10 bases, with 18 bases between them. Germline CDR1 and CDR2: MNHEY and SMNVEV (reference sequence). The CDR3 loop reads CASSITYSDFEQFF. The CDR3 DNA sequence: TGTGCCAGCAGTATCACTTACTCTGACTTCGAGCAGTTCTTC.

The rearrangement links TRBV2 to TRBJ1-2, with D possibly being TRBD1 (5 bases). The CDR3 runs to 14 residues. In germline, CDR1 is SNHLY, CDR2 FYNNEI. V was trimmed by 5 bases and J by 7 bases, leaving 17 bases between them. This CDR3 is CASSTNAGGFGYTF. The CDR3 nucleotides read TGTGCCAGCAGTACAAACGCGGGGGGGTTTGGCTACACCTTC.